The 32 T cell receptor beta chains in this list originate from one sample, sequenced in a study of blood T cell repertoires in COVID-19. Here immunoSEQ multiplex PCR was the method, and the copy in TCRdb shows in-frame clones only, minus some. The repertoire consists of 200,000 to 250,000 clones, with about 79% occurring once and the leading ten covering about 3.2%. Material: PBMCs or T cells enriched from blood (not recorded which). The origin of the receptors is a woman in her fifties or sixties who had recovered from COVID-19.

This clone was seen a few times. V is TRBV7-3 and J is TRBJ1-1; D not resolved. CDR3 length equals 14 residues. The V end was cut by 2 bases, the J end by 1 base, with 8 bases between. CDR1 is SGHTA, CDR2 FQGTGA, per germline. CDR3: CASSLLASNTEAFF. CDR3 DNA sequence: TGTGCCAGCAGCTTATTAGCCTCGAACACTGAAGCTTTCTTT.

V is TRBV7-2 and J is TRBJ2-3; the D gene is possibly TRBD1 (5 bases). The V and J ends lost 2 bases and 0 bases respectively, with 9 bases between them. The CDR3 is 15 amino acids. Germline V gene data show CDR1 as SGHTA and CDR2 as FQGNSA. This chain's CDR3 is CASSLPQGSTDTQYF. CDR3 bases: TGTGCCAGCAGCTTACCCCAGGGCAGCACAGATACGCAGTATTTT.

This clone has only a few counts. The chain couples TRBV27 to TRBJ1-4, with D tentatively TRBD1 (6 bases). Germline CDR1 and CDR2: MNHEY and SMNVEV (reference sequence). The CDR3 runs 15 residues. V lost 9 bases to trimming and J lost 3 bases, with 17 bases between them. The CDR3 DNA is TGTGCCAGTAAGCAGGGGCAAACCCCTAATGAAAAACTGTTTTTT. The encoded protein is CASKQGQTPNEKLFF.

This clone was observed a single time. The CDR3 reads CASSTIGSKGMTGHIEAFF. In DNA form, the CDR3 reads TGTGCCAGCAGCACAATAGGATCCAAGGGGATGACAGGGCATATTGAAGCTTTCTTT. The rearrangement joins TRBV2 to TRBJ1-1; the match to TRBD1 covers 7 bases. CDR3 length: 19 residues. The trim removed 6 bases at V and 7 bases at J, leaving 26 bases unmatched. Germline V lookup: CDR1 SNHLY, CDR2 FYNNEI.

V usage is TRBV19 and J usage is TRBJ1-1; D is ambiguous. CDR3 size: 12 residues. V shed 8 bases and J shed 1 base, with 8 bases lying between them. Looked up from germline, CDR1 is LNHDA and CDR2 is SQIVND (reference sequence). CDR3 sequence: CASAGRNTEAFF. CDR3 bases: TGTGCCAGTGCAGGTCGGAACACTGAAGCTTTCTTT.

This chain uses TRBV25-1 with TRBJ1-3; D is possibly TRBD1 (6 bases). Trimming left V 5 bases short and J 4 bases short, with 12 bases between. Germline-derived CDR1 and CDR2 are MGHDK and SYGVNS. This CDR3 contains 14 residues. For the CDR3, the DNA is TGTGCCAGCAGTAAGGGCACAGGGGGAAACACCATATATTTT. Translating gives CASSKGTGGNTIYF.

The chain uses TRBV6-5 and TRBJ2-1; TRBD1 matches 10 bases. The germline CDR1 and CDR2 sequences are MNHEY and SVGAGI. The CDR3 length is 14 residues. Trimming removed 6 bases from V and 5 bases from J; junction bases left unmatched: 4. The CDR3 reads CASRAGTGDNEQFF. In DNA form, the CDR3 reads TGTGCCAGCAGAGCCGGGACAGGGGACAATGAGCAGTTCTTC.

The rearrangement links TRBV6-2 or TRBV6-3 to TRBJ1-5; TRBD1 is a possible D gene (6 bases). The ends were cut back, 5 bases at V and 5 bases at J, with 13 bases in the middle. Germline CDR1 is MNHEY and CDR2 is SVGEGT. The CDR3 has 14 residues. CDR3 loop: CASSPSDSHQPQHF. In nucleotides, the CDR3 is TGTGCCAGCAGTCCCTCGGACAGTCATCAGCCCCAGCATTTT.

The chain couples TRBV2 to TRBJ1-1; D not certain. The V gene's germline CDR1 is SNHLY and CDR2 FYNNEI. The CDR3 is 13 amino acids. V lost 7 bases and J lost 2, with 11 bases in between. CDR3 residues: CASTPGFNTEAFF. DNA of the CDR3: TGTGCCAGCACCCCGGGGTTCAACACTGAAGCTTTCTTT.

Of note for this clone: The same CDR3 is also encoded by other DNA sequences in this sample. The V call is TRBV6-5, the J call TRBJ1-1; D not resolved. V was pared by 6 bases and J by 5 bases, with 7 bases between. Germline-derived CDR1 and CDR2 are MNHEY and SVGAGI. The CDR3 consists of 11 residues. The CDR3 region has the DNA TGTGCCAGCAGGCGAGGAACTGAAGCTTTCTTT. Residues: CASRRGTEAFF.

CDR3 amino acids: CASSFGDRAVYNEQFF. CDR3 nucleotide sequence: TGTGCCAGCAGCTTCGGGGACAGGGCGGTCTACAATGAGCAGTTCTTC. The chain employs TRBV5-4 and TRBJ2-1, with 9 positions matching TRBD1. There are 16 residues in the CDR3. The germline V gene encodes CDR1 SGHNT and CDR2 YYREEE (reference sequence). V gave up 2 bases and J gave up 3 bases; unmatched junction bases: 6.

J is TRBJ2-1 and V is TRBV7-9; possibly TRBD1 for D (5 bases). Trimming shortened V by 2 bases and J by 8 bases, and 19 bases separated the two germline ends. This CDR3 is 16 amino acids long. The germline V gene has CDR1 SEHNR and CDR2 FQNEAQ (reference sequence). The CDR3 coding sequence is TGTGCCAGCAGCTTATTAGGGGCGAAAGTCTTCGATGAGCAGTTCTTC. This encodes CASSLLGAKVFDEQFF.

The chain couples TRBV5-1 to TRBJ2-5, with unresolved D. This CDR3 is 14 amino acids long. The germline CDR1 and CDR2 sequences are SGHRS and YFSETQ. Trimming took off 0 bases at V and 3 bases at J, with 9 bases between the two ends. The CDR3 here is CASSLDSVEETQYF. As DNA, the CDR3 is TGCGCCAGCAGCTTGGATTCGGTGGAAGAGACCCAGTACTTC.

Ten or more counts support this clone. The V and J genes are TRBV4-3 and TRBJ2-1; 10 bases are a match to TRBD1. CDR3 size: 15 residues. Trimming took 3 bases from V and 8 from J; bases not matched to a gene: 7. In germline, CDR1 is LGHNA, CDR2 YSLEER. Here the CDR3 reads CASSQAGTGDHEQFF. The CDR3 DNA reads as TGCGCCAGCAGCCAGGCCGGGACAGGGGACCATGAGCAGTTCTTC.

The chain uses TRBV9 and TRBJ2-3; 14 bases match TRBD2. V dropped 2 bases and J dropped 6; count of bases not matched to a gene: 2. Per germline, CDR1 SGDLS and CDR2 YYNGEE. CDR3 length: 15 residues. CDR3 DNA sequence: TGTGCCAGCAGCGTTCGGACTAGCGGGAGGGATACGCAGTATTTT. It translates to CASSVRTSGRDTQYF.

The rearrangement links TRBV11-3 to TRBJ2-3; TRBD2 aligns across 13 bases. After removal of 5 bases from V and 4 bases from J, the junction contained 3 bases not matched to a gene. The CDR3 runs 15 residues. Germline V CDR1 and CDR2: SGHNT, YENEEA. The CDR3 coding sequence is TGTGCCAGCAGCCCCGGACTAGCGGGGGCAGATACGCAGTATTTT. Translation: CASSPGLAGADTQYF.

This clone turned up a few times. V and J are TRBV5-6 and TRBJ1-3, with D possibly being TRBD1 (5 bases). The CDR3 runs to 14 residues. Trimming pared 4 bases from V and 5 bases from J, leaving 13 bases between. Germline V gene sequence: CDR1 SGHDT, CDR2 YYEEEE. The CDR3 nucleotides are TGTGCCAGCAGCGCGGGGGATCCCAGAAACACCATATATTTT. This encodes CASSAGDPRNTIYF.

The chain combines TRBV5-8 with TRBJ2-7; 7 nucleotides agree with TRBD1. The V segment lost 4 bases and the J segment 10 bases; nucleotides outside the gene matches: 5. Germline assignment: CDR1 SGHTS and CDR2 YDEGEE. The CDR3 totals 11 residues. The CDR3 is CASSMRQGQYF. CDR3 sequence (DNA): TGTGCCAGCAGCATGCGACAGGGTCAGTACTTC. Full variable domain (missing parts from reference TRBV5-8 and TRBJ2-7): EAGVTQSPTHLIKTRGQQATLRCSPISGHTSVYWYQQALGLGLQFLLWYDEGEERNRGNFPPRFSGRQFPNYSSELNVNALELEDSALYLCASSMRQGQYFGPGTRLTVT.

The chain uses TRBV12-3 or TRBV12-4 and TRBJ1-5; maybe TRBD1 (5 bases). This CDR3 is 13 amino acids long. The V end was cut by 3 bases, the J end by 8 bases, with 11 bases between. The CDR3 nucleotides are TGTGCCAGCAGTTTTGCAGGGTTTGAGCCCCAGCATTTT. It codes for CASSFAGFEPQHF.

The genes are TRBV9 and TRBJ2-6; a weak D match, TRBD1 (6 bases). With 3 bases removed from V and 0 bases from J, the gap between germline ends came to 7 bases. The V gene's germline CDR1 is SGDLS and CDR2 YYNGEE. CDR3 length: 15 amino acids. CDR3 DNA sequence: TGTGCCAGCAGCGCACAGGGCTCTGGGGCCAACGTCCTGACTTTC. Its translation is CASSAQGSGANVLTF.

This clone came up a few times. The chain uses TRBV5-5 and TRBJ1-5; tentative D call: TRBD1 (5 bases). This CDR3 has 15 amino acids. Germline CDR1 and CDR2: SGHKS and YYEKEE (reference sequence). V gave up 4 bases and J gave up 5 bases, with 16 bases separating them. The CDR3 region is CASSAWRDGDQPQHF. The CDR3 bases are TGTGCCAGCAGCGCCTGGCGGGACGGTGATCAGCCCCAGCATTTT. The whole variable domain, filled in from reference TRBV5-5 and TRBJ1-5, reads DAGVTQSPTHLIKTRGQQVTLRCSPISGHKSVSWYQQVLGQGPQFIFQYYEKEERGRGNFPDRFSARQFPNYSSELNVNALLLGDSALYLCASSAWRDGDQPQHFGDGTRLSIL.

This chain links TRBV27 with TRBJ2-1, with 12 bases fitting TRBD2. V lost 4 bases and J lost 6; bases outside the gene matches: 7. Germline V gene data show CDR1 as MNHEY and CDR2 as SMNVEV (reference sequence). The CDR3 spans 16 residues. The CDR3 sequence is CASSSPLAGGVNEQFF. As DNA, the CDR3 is TGTGCCAGCAGTTCACCTCTAGCGGGAGGGGTCAATGAGCAGTTCTTC.

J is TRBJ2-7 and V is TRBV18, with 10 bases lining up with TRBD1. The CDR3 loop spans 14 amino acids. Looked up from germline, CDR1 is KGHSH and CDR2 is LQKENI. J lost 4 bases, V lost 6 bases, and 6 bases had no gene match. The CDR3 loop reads CASSPRTGGYEQYF. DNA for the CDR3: TGTGCCAGCTCCCCGCGGACAGGGGGTTACGAGCAGTACTTC.

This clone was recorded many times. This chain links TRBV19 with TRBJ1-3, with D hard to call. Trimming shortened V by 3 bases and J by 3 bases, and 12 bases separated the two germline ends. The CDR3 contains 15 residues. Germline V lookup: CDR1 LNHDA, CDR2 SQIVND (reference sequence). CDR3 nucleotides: TGTGCCAGTAGTATTGGCGGCCTGAATGGAAACACCATATATTTT. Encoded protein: CASSIGGLNGNTIYF.

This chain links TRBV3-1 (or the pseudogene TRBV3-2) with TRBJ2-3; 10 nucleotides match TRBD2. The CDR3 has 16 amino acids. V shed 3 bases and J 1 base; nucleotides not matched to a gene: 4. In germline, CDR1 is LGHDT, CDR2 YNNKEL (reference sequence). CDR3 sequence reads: CASSQSTSGGTDTQYF. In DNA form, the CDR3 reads TGTGCCAGCAGCCAGTCAACTAGCGGGGGCACAGATACGCAGTATTTT.

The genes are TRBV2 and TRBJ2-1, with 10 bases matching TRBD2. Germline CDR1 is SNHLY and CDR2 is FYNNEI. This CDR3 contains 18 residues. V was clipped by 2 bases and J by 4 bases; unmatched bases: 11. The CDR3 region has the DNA TGTGCCAGCAGTGAACCCGCCACCGGGACTAGCGAATACAATGAGCAGTTCTTC. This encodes CASSEPATGTSEYNEQFF.

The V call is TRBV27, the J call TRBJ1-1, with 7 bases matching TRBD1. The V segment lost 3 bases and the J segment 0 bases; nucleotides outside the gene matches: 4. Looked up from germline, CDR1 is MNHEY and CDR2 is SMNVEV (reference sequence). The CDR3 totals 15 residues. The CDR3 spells CASSFGTAMNTEAFF. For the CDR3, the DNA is TGTGCCAGCAGTTTTGGGACAGCCATGAACACTGAAGCTTTCTTT.

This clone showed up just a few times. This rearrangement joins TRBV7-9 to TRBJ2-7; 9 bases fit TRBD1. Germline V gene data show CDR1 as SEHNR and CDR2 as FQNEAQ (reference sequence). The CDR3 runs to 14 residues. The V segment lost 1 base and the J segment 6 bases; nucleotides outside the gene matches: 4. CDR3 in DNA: TGTGCCAGCAGCTTAGAGGGACAGGGTAGCGAGCAGTACTTC. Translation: CASSLEGQGSEQYF.

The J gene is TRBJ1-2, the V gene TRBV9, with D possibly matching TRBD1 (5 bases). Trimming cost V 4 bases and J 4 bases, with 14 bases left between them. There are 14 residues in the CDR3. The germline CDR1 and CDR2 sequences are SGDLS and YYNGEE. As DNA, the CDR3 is TGTGCCAGCAGCTCGGAGGGCAGGGCCTATGGCTACACCTTC. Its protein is CASSSEGRAYGYTF.

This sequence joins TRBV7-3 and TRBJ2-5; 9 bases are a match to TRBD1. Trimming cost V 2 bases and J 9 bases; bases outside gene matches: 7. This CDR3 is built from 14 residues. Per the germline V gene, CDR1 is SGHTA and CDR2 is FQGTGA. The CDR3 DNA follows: TGTGCCAGCAGCTTAGGGACAGGGCCCAGGGCCCAGTACTTC. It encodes CASSLGTGPRAQYF.

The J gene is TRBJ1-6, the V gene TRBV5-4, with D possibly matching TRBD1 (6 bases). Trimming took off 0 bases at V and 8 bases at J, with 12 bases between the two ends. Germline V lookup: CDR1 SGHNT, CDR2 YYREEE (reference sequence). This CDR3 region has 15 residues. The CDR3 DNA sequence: TGTGCCAGCAGCTTGGACAGGGCGGTTGATTCACCCCTCCACTTT. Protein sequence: CASSLDRAVDSPLHF.

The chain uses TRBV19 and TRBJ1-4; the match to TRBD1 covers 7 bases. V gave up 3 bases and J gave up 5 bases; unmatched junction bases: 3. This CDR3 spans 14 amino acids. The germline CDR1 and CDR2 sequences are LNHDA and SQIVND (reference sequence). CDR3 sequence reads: CASSIQGQNEKLFF. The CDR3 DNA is TGTGCCAGTAGTATCCAGGGACAGAATGAAAAACTGTTTTTT. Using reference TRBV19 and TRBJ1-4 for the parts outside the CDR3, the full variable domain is DGGITQSPKYLFRKEGQNVTLSCEQNLNHDAMYWYRQDPGQGLRLIYYSQIVNDFQKGDIAEGYSVSREKKESFPLTVTSAQKNPTAFYLCASSIQGQNEKLFFGSGTQLSVL.